These T cell receptor beta chains were read from a single sample in a study of blood T cell repertoires in COVID-19. Generated by immunoSEQ multiplex PCR, the TCRdb table keeps only in-frame clones and is missing some. The sample shows almost 400,000 clones, about 89% of them seen only once. The sequenced sample was peripheral blood. These receptors all stem from a woman in her sixties or seventies with COVID-19, enrolled during active disease. CDR3s include the opening cysteine and the closing phenylalanine or tryptophan. A D gene is named only where the DNA matches it firmly. Not all rows give a size; the values are once, few, many and, for expanded clones, a class.

J gene	clone size	D gene	V gene	CDR3 length	CDR3 DNA	CDR3 protein
TRBJ1-5	once	TRBD1	TRBV2	14	TGTGCCAGCAGTGGAGGCAGGGGGAATCAGCCCCAGCATTTT	CASSGGRGNQPQHF
TRBJ1-6	-	TRBD1	TRBV7-9	15	TGTGCCAGCAGCCCCCCGGGACAGGGATATTCACCCCTCCACTTT	CASSPPGQGYSPLHF
TRBJ1-6	-	-	TRBV3-1/TRBV3-2	14	TGTGCCAGCAGTGGAGGTCAGACCAATTCACCCCTCCACTTT	CASSGGQTNSPLHF
TRBJ1-6	-	-	TRBV7-2	16	TGTGCCAGCAGCTTAGAGTTCAGGGCCTATAATTCACCCCTCCACTTT	CASSLEFRAYNSPLHF
TRBJ2-7	-	-	TRBV30	12	TGTGCCTGGAGTGTCAATTTCTACGAGCAGTACTTC	CAWSVNFYEQYF
TRBJ1-1	-	-	TRBV5-1	16	TGCGCCAGCAGCCTCCTCGGAGCCGATCTGAACACTGAAGCTTTCTTT	CASSLLGADLNTEAFF
TRBJ1-6	once	TRBD1	TRBV13	15	TGTGCCAGCAGCCCCCGGACAGGTACTAATTCACCCCTCCACTTT	CASSPRTGTNSPLHF
TRBJ2-7	-	TRBD1	TRBV11-2	14	TGTGCCAGCAGCTTTCACAGGGGGCAGTCCGAGCAGTACTTC	CASSFHRGQSEQYF
TRBJ2-3	-	TRBD2	TRBV5-4	15	TGTGCCAGCAGCTGGGGGGGAACCCGAGCAGATACGCAGTATTTT	CASSWGGTRADTQYF
TRBJ2-7	-	-	TRBV6-5	13	TGTGCCAGCGAGACAGAGAACTCCTACGAGCAGTACTTC	CASETENSYEQYF
TRBJ2-5	-	-	TRBV2	14	TGTGCCTCTCAGGAGGGCACGTACCAAGAGACCCAGTACTTC	CASQEGTYQETQYF
TRBJ2-7	-	-	TRBV4-1	16	TGCGCCAGCAGCCAAGAGCGAAGTATCCGCTCCTACGAGCAGTACTTC	CASSQERSIRSYEQYF
TRBJ2-7	-	-	TRBV5-6	15	TGTGCCAGCAGCTGGGAGTCTTTTAGCTCCTACGAGCAGTACTTC	CASSWESFSSYEQYF
TRBJ2-1	-	-	TRBV5-8	14	TGTGCCAGCTCAAGCCGGGGGCAGCGGGGTGAGCAGTTCTTC	CASSSRGQRGEQFF
TRBJ1-2	-	-	TRBV5-6	15	TGTGCCAGCAGCTTGCGGACAGTCCAGAACTATGGCTACACCTTC	CASSLRTVQNYGYTF
TRBJ2-1	-	TRBD1	TRBV7-3	15	TGTGCCAGCAGCTCATCCGGAGGACAGGGCGGATCGCTGTTCTTC	CASSSSGGQGGSLFF
TRBJ1-1	-	TRBD1	TRBV7-9	16	TGTGCCAGCAGCCGGCAGGGGGTACCCACGGACACTGAAGCTTTCTTT	CASSRQGVPTDTEAFF
TRBJ2-3	-	TRBD2	TRBV18	15	TGTGCCAGCTCACGTCCGGGGGGAAGCACAGATACGCAGTATTTT	CASSRPGGSTDTQYF
TRBJ2-7	-	TRBD1	TRBV19	15	TGTGCCAGTAGTATCTGGCCAGGGGGATCCTACGAGCAGTACTTC	CASSIWPGGSYEQYF
TRBJ1-5	-	TRBD1	TRBV5-5	13	TGTGCCAGCAGCTTACAGGGGTACCAGCCCCAGCATTTT	CASSLQGYQPQHF
TRBJ1-4	-	TRBD1	TRBV11-2	13	TGTGCCAGCAGCTCCGGACAGGGAAGAAAACTGTTTTTT	CASSSGQGRKLFF
TRBJ1-2	-	-	TRBV6-6	13	TGTGCCAGCAGTTACTCAGGGGCGGATGGCTACACCTTC	CASSYSGADGYTF
TRBJ1-1	-	-	TRBV6-2/TRBV6-3	13	TGTGCCAGCAGTTACTCCCGGGTACCTGAAGCTTTCTTT	CASSYSRVPEAFF
TRBJ2-3	-	-	TRBV3-1/TRBV3-2	14	TGTGCCAGCAGCCAAGGCCCACAGGGCCCCACGCAGTATTTT	CASSQGPQGPTQYF
TRBJ2-3	-	-	TRBV2	15	TGTGCCAGCAGTGGATTATACCGGGAATCAGATACGCAGTATTTT	CASSGLYRESDTQYF
TRBJ2-1	-	-	TRBV20-1	14	TGCAGTGCTAGTCACGGGGGTGGATTAAATGAGCAGTTCTTC	CSASHGGGLNEQFF
TRBJ2-1	-	-	TRBV7-9	13	TGTGCCAGCAGCCCTAGCCAAACAGTGGGGCAGTTCTTC	CASSPSQTVGQFF
TRBJ1-6	-	TRBD1	TRBV5-1	14	TGCGCCAGCAGTACCGGGACAGGTATTTCACCCCTCCACTTT	CASSTGTGISPLHF
TRBJ2-7	-	-	TRBV9	17	TGTGCCAGCAGCTCCCCGAGGGGGGGCCTTGATTCCTACGAGCAGTACTTC	CASSSPRGGLDSYEQYF
TRBJ1-5	-	TRBD1	TRBV19	16	TGTGCCACCCAACGGGGGGACAGGGTGGATTATCAGCCCCAGCATTTT	CATQRGDRVDYQPQHF
TRBJ1-2	-	-	TRBV28	13	TGTGCCAGCAGTTTTGGGAGGGGATATGGCTACACCTTC	CASSFGRGYGYTF
TRBJ2-7	-	-	TRBV5-1	12	TGCGCCAGCAGCCCGGACAATTACGAGCAGTACTTC	CASSPDNYEQYF
TRBJ1-5	-	-	TRBV6-5	15	TGTGCCAGCAGTTACATCAGGGATAGCAATCAGCCCCAGCATTTT	CASSYIRDSNQPQHF
TRBJ1-2	-	-	TRBV3-1/TRBV3-2	14	TGTGCCAGCAGCCAGAGCGGGGGAATTTATGGCTACACCTTC	CASSQSGGIYGYTF
TRBJ2-2	-	TRBD2	TRBV18	16	TGTGCCAGCTCACCAGGAACGGGGGGGATCGCCGGGGAGCTGTTTTTT	CASSPGTGGIAGELFF
TRBJ2-3	-	-	TRBV7-3	12	TGTGCCAGCAGCTTACAGGGGGATACGCAGTATTTT	CASSLQGDTQYF
TRBJ1-2	-	TRBD1	TRBV6-5	15	TGTGCCAGCAGTCTACAGGGGGTTAACCCCTATGGCTACACCTTC	CASSLQGVNPYGYTF
TRBJ1-4	-	TRBD1	TRBV7-7	16	TGTGCCAGCAGCTTAGAGCAGGGGGCGAAGTTTGAAAAACTGTTTTTT	CASSLEQGAKFEKLFF
TRBJ1-5	few	-	TRBV5-1	15	TGCGCCAGCAGTTTACTGGGGGGATCCAATCAGCCCCAGCATTTT	CASSLLGGSNQPQHF
TRBJ2-5	-	-	TRBV6-5	14	TGTGCCAGCAGTCCCCGGGTAGCCCGGGAGACCCAGTACTTC	CASSPRVARETQYF
TRBJ2-1	-	TRBD1	TRBV7-3	15	TGTGCCAGCAGCCTGGGACAGCCGTCCTACAATGAGCAGTTCTTC	CASSLGQPSYNEQFF
TRBJ1-1	-	TRBD1	TRBV4-2	16	TGTGCCAGCAGCCACGAACCGGGACAGGGAGGGACTGAAGCTTTCTTT	CASSHEPGQGGTEAFF
TRBJ2-2	once	-	TRBV2	13	TGTGCCAGCAGCGTCTTGAACACCGGGGAGCTGTTTTTT	CASSVLNTGELFF
TRBJ2-2	few	TRBD1	TRBV7-9	16	TGTGCCAGCAGCCGTACCGGGACAGCGAACACCGGGGAGCTGTTTTTT	CASSRTGTANTGELFF
TRBJ2-5	-	-	TRBV6-5	14	TGTGCCAGCAGTTCATCAGTAAGTGGAGAGACCCAGTACTTC	CASSSSVSGETQYF
TRBJ2-3	-	-	TRBV4-2	15	TGTGCCAGCAGCAAAGGGGCGGGGTTGCCAGATACGCAGTATTTT	CASSKGAGLPDTQYF
TRBJ1-2	-	-	TRBV27	16	TGTGCCAGCAGTTTCAACCCGGCCTTGGGCGAATATGGCTACACCTTC	CASSFNPALGEYGYTF
TRBJ2-2	-	-	TRBV7-8	16	TGTGCCAGCAGCTTAGACCCCAGGGGTGGAACCGGGGAGCTGTTTTTT	CASSLDPRGGTGELFF
TRBJ1-1	-	-	TRBV21-1	14	TGTGCCAGCAGCCGCCAGACACCGAACACTGAAGCTTTCTTT	CASSRQTPNTEAFF
TRBJ1-1	-	TRBD1	TRBV18	13	TGTGCCAGCTCGGTACAGGGGCGGACTGAAGCTTTCTTT	CASSVQGRTEAFF
TRBJ2-6	-	TRBD2	TRBV29-1	17	TGCAGCGTTCTCGCGGGGGGTCTTAACTCTGGGGCCAACGTCCTGACTTTC	CSVLAGGLNSGANVLTF
TRBJ1-1	-	-	TRBV7-3	13	TGTGCCAGCAGTTACGACACGAACACTGAAGCTTTCTTT	CASSYDTNTEAFF
TRBJ2-5	-	TRBD1	TRBV6-1	19	TGTGCCAGCAGTGAAGCGCAGGCTGGTCAGGGGGCCCAGCAAGAGACCCAGTACTTC	CASSEAQAGQGAQQETQYF